A single sample is the source of the 7 T cell receptor beta chains below, sequenced in a study of siplizumab effects on memory and regulatory T cells. Assay: immunoSEQ multiplex PCR; the TCRdb copy retains only in-frame clones and omits some. The sample has some 100,000 clones, 96% seen once. Sequenced sample: naive CD4+ T cells sorted from blood. The source is a human donor in good health.

V usage is TRBV12-5 and J usage is TRBJ1-5; 9 bases are a match to TRBD1. The CDR3 is 15 residues long. The germline V gene encodes CDR1 LGHNT and CDR2 FRNRAP. Trimming removed 5 bases from V and 4 bases from J; junction bases left unmatched: 6. CDR3 residues: CASGPPGTGNQPQHF. CDR3 coding DNA: TGTGCTAGTGGTCCCCCCGGGACAGGGAATCAGCCCCAGCATTTT.

This clone was seen just once. V and J are TRBV18 and TRBJ1-5, with D hard to call. Germline V gives CDR1 KGHSH, CDR2 LQKENI. Trimming took off 3 bases at V and 0 bases at J, with 9 bases between the two ends. This CDR3 comprises 15 residues. CDR3 in DNA: TGTGCCAGCTCACCTGGGAGACTTAGCAATCAGCCCCAGCATTTT. It specifies CASSPGRLSNQPQHF.

This rearrangement joins TRBV5-1 to TRBJ2-7; 12 bases are shared with TRBD1. Trimming cost V 2 bases and J 5 bases; bases outside gene matches: 5. The germline CDR1 and CDR2 sequences are SGHRS and YFSETQ. The CDR3 spans 15 residues. CDR3 protein: CASSFPGQGADEQYF. For the CDR3, the DNA is TGCGCCAGCAGCTTTCCGGGACAGGGGGCGGACGAGCAGTACTTC.

The V call is TRBV6-1, the J call TRBJ2-2; 8 bases align to TRBD1. Losses at the gene ends were 8 bases for V and 5 bases for J; bases not matched to a gene: 1. This CDR3 is 12 amino acids long. CDR1 and CDR2 (germline): MNHNS, SASEGT. The CDR3 nucleotides read TGTGCCAGCTACAGGGGGACCGGGGAGCTGTTTTTT. Its translation: CASYRGTGELFF.

J is TRBJ2-3 and V is TRBV6-5; 7 bases line up with TRBD2. The CDR3 sequence is 14 residues long. The V gene's germline CDR1 is MNHEY and CDR2 SVGAGI. The trim removed 9 bases at V and 1 base at J, leaving 7 bases unmatched. The CDR3 coding sequence is TGTGCCAGAGGACTAGGCCCCTGCACAGATACGCAGTATTTT. Residues: CARGLGPCTDTQYF.

The rearrangement links TRBV10-3 to TRBJ2-3; the D gene is possibly TRBD1 (6 bases). CDR3 length: 17 amino acids. Germline CDR1 reads ENHRY; CDR2 reads SYGVKD. With 6 bases removed from V and 3 bases from J, the gap between germline ends came to 22 bases. The CDR3: CAISEMWIGQQTDTQYF. CDR3 nucleotides: TGTGCCATCAGCGAAATGTGGATCGGACAGCAAACAGATACGCAGTATTTT.

The chain uses TRBV14 and TRBJ1-6; no clear D gene. The germline gives CDR1 SGHDN, CDR2 FVKESK. V lost 0 bases and J lost 8, with 11 bases in between. The CDR3 contains 15 residues. This CDR3 reads CASSQEWAGYSPLHF. CDR3 nucleotide sequence: TGTGCCAGCAGCCAAGAGTGGGCGGGCTATTCACCCCTCCACTTT.